A selection of T cell receptor beta chains follows, all from one sample in a study of T cells in Graves' hyperthyroidism and ophthalmopathy. TCRdb processed the multiplex PCR reads anew with MiXCR; each CDR3 protein has one entry. The data contain 300,000 to 350,000 distinct CDR3 sequences, approximately 13% of them seen just once; the ten biggest clones take up under 30%. What was sequenced was blood. Receptor source: a woman aged 25 to 45 with Graves' hyperthyroidism. Each CDR3 is given with its conserved first and last residue. The order of the fields is clone size, D gene, J gene, V gene, CDR3 DNA, CDR3 protein. D genes are given only for firm matches. Rows give clone size only sometimes, using once, few, many, or a class for an expanded clone.

abundance: many
d_gene: .
j_gene: TRBJ2-1
v_gene: TRBV2
CDR3nt: TGTGCCAGACAGCGGAGCCGGGACAATGAGCAGTTCTTC
CDR3aa: CARQRSRDNEQFF

abundance: .
d_gene: .
j_gene: TRBJ1-2
v_gene: TRBV28
CDR3nt: TGTGCCAGCAGCCAAACCTACCCGGGCAGGGACCACTATGGCTACACCTTC
CDR3aa: CASSQTYPGRDHYGYTF

abundance: many
d_gene: TRBD1
j_gene: TRBJ1-2
v_gene: TRBV7-8
CDR3nt: TGTGCCAGCAGCTTACCAGGGGGCCCTAACTATGGCTACACCTTC
CDR3aa: CASSLPGGPNYGYTF

abundance: few
d_gene: TRBD1
j_gene: TRBJ1-5
v_gene: TRBV6-1
CDR3nt: TGTGCCAGCAGTGAAGCGGGACGGACAGGGAGGTCCCTTAATCAGCCCCAGCATTTT
CDR3aa: CASSEAGRTGRSLNQPQHF

abundance: few
d_gene: .
j_gene: TRBJ2-1
v_gene: TRBV5-4
CDR3nt: TGTGCCAGCAGCTTGAAGGTGGGGGGGCAGTTCTTC
CDR3aa: CASSLKVGGQFF

abundance: .
d_gene: .
j_gene: TRBJ2-4
v_gene: TRBV28
CDR3nt: TGTGCCAGCACTCCCCGCCGGGGATTTACCATTCAGTACTTC
CDR3aa: CASTPRRGFTIQYF

abundance: .
d_gene: TRBD1
j_gene: TRBJ1-2
v_gene: TRBV19
CDR3nt: TGTGCCACGGGACAGACGCTCCTCTATGGCTACACCTTC
CDR3aa: CATGQTLLYGYTF

abundance: many
d_gene: .
j_gene: TRBJ2-2
v_gene: TRBV12-3/TRBV12-4
CDR3nt: TGTGCCAGCAGTTTGATCCACAATCAAGTCACCGGGGAGCTGTTTTTT
CDR3aa: CASSLIHNQVTGELFF

abundance: .
d_gene: .
j_gene: TRBJ1-2
v_gene: TRBV9
CDR3nt: TGTGCCAGCACAAGCAGCCGGCACTATGGCTACACCTTC
CDR3aa: CASTSSRHYGYTF

abundance: .
d_gene: .
j_gene: TRBJ1-1
v_gene: TRBV19
CDR3nt: TGTGCCGGTAAGGTCGGGATTACTGAAGCTTTCTTT
CDR3aa: CAGKVGITEAFF

abundance: many
d_gene: TRBD2
j_gene: TRBJ2-1
v_gene: TRBV2
CDR3nt: TGTGCCAGCAGCGATAGCGGGAGGGTAAATGAGCAGTTCTTC
CDR3aa: CASSDSGRVNEQFF

abundance: .
d_gene: .
j_gene: TRBJ2-2
v_gene: TRBV7-2
CDR3nt: TGTGCCAGCAGCTTAGAGACGGCCGGGGAGCTGTTTTTT
CDR3aa: CASSLETAGELFF

abundance: .
d_gene: TRBD2
j_gene: TRBJ2-1
v_gene: TRBV9
CDR3nt: TGTGCCAGCAGCGTAGGAGGGACTAGCGGGTACAATGAGCAGTTCTTC
CDR3aa: CASSVGGTSGYNEQFF

abundance: .
d_gene: TRBD2
j_gene: TRBJ2-1
v_gene: TRBV28
CDR3nt: TGTGCCAGCAGTTTCATAGCGGGCCTTATCAACAATGAGCAGTTCTTC
CDR3aa: CASSFIAGLINNEQFF